The clone carrying this TCR beta chain has a handful of counts. The data are from a study of T cell changes during pregnancy in multiple sclerosis. Germline V gene lookup returns CDR1 SGDLS and CDR2 YYNGEE. The CDR3 is 13 amino acids. Trimming shortened V by 7 bases and J by 5 bases, and 15 bases separated the two germline ends. TCRdb's copy holds only in-frame clones and misses some; the assay was immunoSEQ multiplex PCR. The table has 65,000 to 95,000 clones, around 93% seen once; the top ten hold 2.6%. This receptor was obtained from a female donor in good health, enrolled as a control in a pregnancy study. The chain has TRBV9 and TRBJ1-1; maybe TRBD1 (5 bases). The sequenced sample was peripheral blood, obtained after pregnancy. The chain's CDR3 is CASSGGTRTEAFF. CDR3 in DNA: TGTGCCAGCTCGGGGGGGACTAGGACTGAAGCTTTCTTT.